Listed here are 31 T cell receptor beta chains from one sample, sequenced in a study of shared clonotypes between healthy human individuals. Sequencing was performed with immunoSEQ multiplex PCR; in TCRdb, only in-frame clones are kept and a portion is missing. The sample contains about 490,000 clones, 70% to 80% of which appear only once. The sequenced material came from PBMCs. The receptors were sampled from a woman between 40 and 55 years old in good health. Some clones in this sample may be carry-over from other donors' samples.

This sequence joins TRBV7-2 and TRBJ1-5; TRBD1 matches 8 bases. The CDR3 contains 15 residues. The germline V gene encodes CDR1 SGHTA and CDR2 FQGNSA. After removal of 1 base from V and 3 bases from J, the junction contained 2 bases not matched to a gene. The CDR3: CASSLGTGFNQPQHF. In nucleotides, the CDR3 is TGTGCCAGCAGCTTAGGGACAGGGTTCAATCAGCCCCAGCATTTT.

The chain links TRBV9 to TRBJ2-7; perhaps TRBD2 as D (6 bases). This CDR3 spans 15 amino acids. Per germline, CDR1 SGDLS and CDR2 YYNGEE. The V and J ends lost 2 bases and 2 bases respectively, with 14 bases between them. The CDR3 reads CASSVGDWAPYEQYF. The CDR3 bases are TGTGCCAGCAGCGTCGGGGACTGGGCTCCCTACGAGCAGTACTTC.

The chain recombines TRBV6-1 with TRBJ2-7, with 7 bases aligning to TRBD2. J was trimmed by 1 base and V by 8 bases; bases with no gene match: 5. CDR3 length: 13 amino acids. Germline V gene data show CDR1 as MNHNS and CDR2 as SASEGT. CDR3 sequence (DNA): TGTGCCAGCTGGAGAGCGGGGTCCTACGAGCAGTACTTC. Translation: CASWRAGSYEQYF.

The V call is TRBV25-1, the J call TRBJ1-2; D call uncertain. The CDR3 totals 15 residues. Per the germline V gene, CDR1 is MGHDK and CDR2 is SYGVNS. The V gene lost 5 bases and the J gene lost 8 bases, with 21 bases spanning the gap. This CDR3 reads CASSPVDRGIGGYTF. CDR3 sequence (DNA): TGTGCCAGCAGTCCTGTCGATCGAGGGATTGGGGGCTACACCTTC.

The genes are TRBV6-5 and TRBJ1-3; no clear D. The CDR3 has 15 residues. V was trimmed by 6 bases and J by 0 bases, leaving 12 bases between them. The germline CDR1 and CDR2 sequences are MNHEY and SVGAGI. The CDR3 is CASSLRWSSGNTIYF. The CDR3 coding sequence is TGTGCCAGCAGCTTACGATGGAGCTCTGGAAACACCATATATTTT.

To note about this clone: One end of the junction is discordant with germline, which a read error may explain. The gene calls are TRBV7-6 and TRBJ2-2; 14 positions match TRBD2. The germline gives CDR1 SGHVS, CDR2 FNYEAQ. CDR3 size: 18 residues. The DNA for the CDR3 is TGTGCCAGCGGCTTGAGGACTAGCGGGAGGAGGGACACCGGGGAGCTGTTTTTT. Its translation is CASGLRTSGRRDTGELFF.

V gene TRBV9 combines with J gene TRBJ1-1; no reliable D call. This CDR3 is 13 amino acids long. Germline CDR1 and CDR2: SGDLS and YYNGEE. V lost 0 bases and J lost 11, with 14 bases in between. DNA of the CDR3: TGTGCCAGCAGCGTAGTGGAGGCGGCTGCGGCTTTCTTT. Protein sequence: CASSVVEAAAAFF.

The chain recombines TRBV5-1 with TRBJ2-7; 7 nucleotides agree with TRBD1. The germline V gene encodes CDR1 SGHRS and CDR2 YFSETQ. The V gene end was trimmed by 0 bases and the J gene end by 3 bases; junction bases not matched to a gene: 6. The CDR3 is 15 residues long. The CDR3 sequence is CASSLVGTEYYEQYF. Written as DNA, the CDR3 is TGCGCCAGCAGCTTGGTAGGGACAGAATACTACGAGCAGTACTTC.

A note on this clone: The same CDR3 arises from other DNA sequences in this sample as well. The V call is TRBV6-5, the J call TRBJ1-1; D remains ambiguous. The CDR3 sequence is 15 residues long. The germline V gene has CDR1 MNHEY and CDR2 SVGAGI. The germline V and J ends were trimmed by 2 bases and 0 bases, with 10 bases remaining between them. The DNA of the CDR3 is TGTGCCAGCAGTTACAACAGACTCATGAACACTGAAGCTTTCTTT. Residues: CASSYNRLMNTEAFF.

The chain joins TRBV10-2 to TRBJ2-5; tentatively, D is TRBD2 (6 bases). Between the trimmed V and J ends, which lost 3 bases and 5 bases, there was a span of 13 bases. Germline assignment: CDR1 WSHSY and CDR2 SAAADI. The CDR3 runs 14 residues. The CDR3 DNA reads as TGCGCCAGCAGTGACCCGGGAGTCGGTGAGACCCAGTACTTC. Protein product: CASSDPGVGETQYF.

The chain joins TRBV28 to TRBJ1-3; D unclear. The germline gives CDR1 MDHEN, CDR2 SYDVKM. V lost 3 bases, J lost 3 bases, and 3 bases lay in between. The CDR3 is 12 residues long. CDR3 coding DNA: TGTGCCAGCAGTTTTAGTGGAAACACCATATATTTT. It translates to CASSFSGNTIYF.

V and J are TRBV18 and TRBJ2-2; D is perhaps TRBD1 (6 bases). The germline V gene has CDR1 KGHSH and CDR2 LQKENI. CDR3 length equals 16 residues. V lost 3 bases, J lost 6 bases, and 17 bases lay in between. This chain's CDR3 is CASSPQGQTVAGELFF. The CDR3 DNA sequence: TGTGCCAGCTCACCTCAGGGACAAACCGTCGCCGGGGAGCTGTTTTTT.

The V call is TRBV28, the J call TRBJ2-2; 13 bases fit TRBD2. V lost 6 bases, J lost 7 bases, and 11 bases stayed unmatched. Germline CDR1 reads MDHEN; CDR2 reads SYDVKM. The CDR3 runs 17 residues. In DNA form, the CDR3 reads TGTGCCAGCAGCCCCCCTGGACTAGCGGGAGAGGGCGGGGAGCTGTTTTTT. It specifies CASSPPGLAGEGGELFF.

Comment on this clone: Other DNA sequences of this sample code for an identical CDR3. CDR3 amino acids: CATSRLTDTQYF. The DNA of the CDR3 is TGTGCCACCAGCAGACTCACGGATACGCAGTATTTT. The chain couples TRBV15 to TRBJ2-3; D gene uncertain. This CDR3 contains 12 residues. The germline V gene encodes CDR1 LNHNV and CDR2 YYDKDF (reference sequence). The V end was cut by 2 bases, the J end by 6 bases, with 6 bases between.

This clone is a singleton in its sample. The rearrangement links TRBV5-4 to TRBJ2-3; D may be TRBD2 (5 bases). V was clipped by 0 bases and J by 4 bases, with 9 bases between them. CDR1 and CDR2 (germline): SGHNT, YYREEE (reference sequence). This CDR3 contains 14 residues. DNA for the CDR3: TGTGCCAGCAGCTTGGCCGACGGGGCAGATACGCAGTATTTT. Translated: CASSLADGADTQYF.

The chain carries TRBV11-3 and TRBJ2-5; D is possibly TRBD1 or TRBD2 (5 bases each). There are 14 residues in the CDR3. Germline-derived CDR1 and CDR2 are SGHNT and YENEEA. V lost 5 bases, J lost 5 bases, and 15 bases lay in between. The CDR3 reads CASSPRLGTETQYF. DNA of the CDR3: TGTGCCAGCAGCCCCCGACTGGGGACGGAGACCCAGTACTTC.

This clone was picked up one time. The genes are TRBV6-1 and TRBJ1-1; D gene ambiguous. V was pared by 7 bases and J by 1 base, with 10 bases between. Per germline, CDR1 MNHNS and CDR2 SASEGT. This CDR3 comprises 13 residues. The CDR3 spells CASKGPENTEAFF. As DNA, the CDR3 is TGTGCCAGCAAGGGCCCAGAGAACACTGAAGCTTTCTTT.

The V call is TRBV7-9, the J call TRBJ2-3; D ambiguous. Germline CDR1 and CDR2: SEHNR and FQNEAQ (reference sequence). Trimming shortened V by 4 bases and J by 2 bases, and 13 bases separated the two germline ends. This CDR3 region has 15 residues. The CDR3: CASSSVFGDTDTQYF. CDR3 nucleotides: TGTGCCAGCAGCTCAGTCTTCGGAGACACAGATACGCAGTATTTT. Full variable domain (rest looked up from reference TRBV7-9 and TRBJ2-3): DTGVSQNPRHKITKRGQNVTFRCDPISEHNRLYWYRQTLGQGPEFLTYFQNEAQLEKSRLLSDRFSAERPKGSFSTLEIQRTEQGDSAMYLCASSSVFGDTDTQYFGPGTRLTVL.

The rearrangement links TRBV18 to TRBJ2-1, with 7 bases that match TRBD1. The CDR3 runs 13 residues. Germline CDR1 KGHSH, CDR2 LQKENI. The V and J ends lost 5 bases and 10 bases, in that order; junction bases with no gene match: 8. The DNA of the CDR3 is TGTGCCAGCTCAATACGACAGGGTGAGGAGCAGTTCTTC. Translating gives CASSIRQGEEQFF.

This chain connects TRBV18 to TRBJ2-1; D is undetermined. The CDR3 is 14 residues long. Germline CDR1 and CDR2: KGHSH and LQKENI. Trimming removed 2 bases at V and 2 bases at J, with 7 bases between. CDR3 sequence: CASSPGSPYNEQFF. CDR3 coding DNA: TGTGCCAGCTCACCAGGCAGTCCCTACAATGAGCAGTTCTTC.

The chain recombines TRBV27 with TRBJ2-4; 14 nucleotides match TRBD2. Germline assignment: CDR1 MNHEY and CDR2 SMNVEV (reference sequence). The CDR3 is made up of 16 amino acids. Trimming at V came to 3 bases and at J to 6 bases, leaving 4 bases not matched to a gene. The CDR3 sequence: CASSLGTSGSINIQYF. Here the CDR3 DNA reads TGTGCCAGCAGTTTGGGGACTAGCGGGAGTATAAACATTCAGTACTTC.

The chain has TRBV6-5 and TRBJ1-4, with TRBD1 as a possible D gene (5 bases). Trimming left V 2 bases short and J 10 bases short, with 11 bases between. From germline, CDR1 is MNHEY and CDR2 SVGAGI. The CDR3 is made up of 13 amino acids. Written as DNA, the CDR3 is TGTGCCAGCAGTTACCAAGGGGAGGGAAAACTGTTTTTT. Protein: CASSYQGEGKLFF.

The DNA for the CDR3 is TGTGCCACCAGCAGAGATACGGGGGGCGGGAGGAATGAGCAGTTCTTC. Translated: CATSRDTGGGRNEQFF. The chain has TRBV15 and TRBJ2-1; 8 bases are a match to TRBD2. The CDR3 has 16 amino acids. Germline CDR1 and CDR2: LNHNV and YYDKDF (reference sequence). The trim removed 0 bases at V and 7 bases at J, leaving 8 bases unmatched.

The chain combines TRBV4-2 with TRBJ2-2; D is unresolved. Germline CDR1 is LGHNA and CDR2 is YNFKEQ. Trimming pared 0 bases from V and 3 bases from J, leaving 8 bases between. The CDR3 covers 15 residues. The CDR3 protein is CASSQEGADTGELFF. The CDR3 DNA sequence: TGTGCCAGCAGCCAAGAGGGTGCGGACACCGGGGAGCTGTTTTTT.

V and J are TRBV11-3 and TRBJ2-5; D remains ambiguous. This CDR3 region has 15 residues. Germline CDR1 and CDR2: SGHNT and YENEEA. Trimming took off 2 bases at V and 1 base at J, with 11 bases between the two ends. The CDR3 sequence is CASSLRFGTQETQYF. The CDR3 DNA sequence: TGTGCCAGCAGCTTACGGTTTGGCACCCAAGAGACCCAGTACTTC.

The V and J genes are TRBV11-2 and TRBJ2-5; D is undetermined. From germline, CDR1 is SGHAT and CDR2 FQNNGV. Trimming pared 1 base from V and 2 bases from J, leaving 11 bases between. The CDR3 sequence is 15 residues long. CDR3 protein: CASSLGTKPQETQYF. Here the CDR3 DNA reads TGTGCCAGCAGCTTAGGAACAAAACCTCAAGAGACCCAGTACTTC.

V usage is TRBV25-1 and J usage is TRBJ2-3; D is undetermined. The germline V gene encodes CDR1 MGHDK and CDR2 SYGVNS. V lost 1 base to trimming and J lost 2 bases, with 1 base between them. The CDR3 is 12 amino acids. CDR3 loop: CASSESTDTQYF. The DNA for the CDR3 is TGTGCCAGCAGTGAATCCACAGATACGCAGTATTTT.

A few counts support this clone. V is TRBV6-1 and J is TRBJ2-1, with TRBD2 matching over 10 bases. Trimming took 10 bases from V and 4 from J; bases not matched to a gene: 4. Germline V gene lookup returns CDR1 MNHNS and CDR2 SASEGT. There are 13 residues in the CDR3. The CDR3, as DNA: TGTGCCACAGGGACTAGCGAGTACAATGAGCAGTTCTTC. This gives the protein CATGTSEYNEQFF.

This clone was picked up a small number of times. This chain uses TRBV5-5 with TRBJ2-7, with 8 bases identical to TRBD2. V shed 0 bases and J 0 bases; nucleotides not matched to a gene: 2. This CDR3 comprises 15 residues. Germline loops: CDR1 SGHKS, CDR2 YYEKEE (reference sequence). The chain's CDR3 is CASSLAGGISYEQYF. In DNA, the CDR3 is TGTGCCAGCAGCTTGGCGGGAGGGATCTCCTACGAGCAGTACTTC. Supplemented by reference TRBV5-5 and TRBJ2-7, the full variable domain reads DAGVTQSPTHLIKTRGQQVTLRCSPISGHKSVSWYQQVLGQGPQFIFQYYEKEERGRGNFPDRFSARQFPNYSSELNVNALLLGDSALYLCASSLAGGISYEQYFGPGTRLTVT.

The chain couples TRBV6-6 to TRBJ2-7, with TRBD2 as a possible D gene (6 bases). This CDR3 is 14 amino acids long. Trimming cost V 0 bases and J 6 bases, with 12 bases left between them. Germline CDR1 and CDR2: MNHNY and SVGAGI (reference sequence). The CDR3 here is CASSYSSGQTEQYF. DNA for the CDR3: TGTGCCAGCAGTTACTCCAGCGGGCAAACCGAGCAGTACTTC.

This clone was observed a few times. V and J are TRBV6-5 and TRBJ1-2; D remains unclear. Per germline, CDR1 MNHEY and CDR2 SVGAGI. The V and J ends lost 6 bases and 8 bases respectively, with 10 bases between them. CDR3 length: 11 amino acids. The CDR3 region is CASSKSRGYTF. In nucleotides, the CDR3 is TGTGCCAGCAGCAAATCTAGAGGCTACACCTTC.